This TCR beta chain was obtained from a study of immune cell composition in non-small cell lung cancer. The method was immunoSEQ multiplex PCR; TCRdb's version includes in-frame clones alone and lacks a portion of them. The sample records roughly 3,200 clones, 79% being singletons. A remark on this clone: What it binds is unknown.

Overall study results and limits: Lung adenocarcinomas had lower top 10 clone scores and clonality than squamous tumours.

The germline CDR1 and CDR2 sequences are SGHDN and FVKESK. The CDR3 length is 15 residues. V dropped 1 base and J dropped 0 bases, with 6 bases sitting between them. Sample: lung tumor tissue. This sequence was found in a human donor with non-small cell lung cancer. The rearrangement links TRBV14 to TRBJ1-4; the D is unclear. The CDR3 DNA is TGTGCCAGCAGCCAAGCCTATGCAACTAATGAAAAACTGTTTTTT. It encodes CASSQAYATNEKLFF.